This TCR beta chain was captured by sequencing in a study of blood T cell repertoires in COVID-19 (dated by TCRdb to 2018 to 2021). Background on the whole study: Samples covering the acute and convalescent phases of COVID-19 were provided by collaborators in the United States, Italy and Spain. The prospective study material was composed of cDNA or gDNA derived from T cells, B-cell-depleted T cells, or PBMCs. The dataset comprised deeply sampled blood TCRbeta repertoires from subjects exposed to, actively infected with, or recovered from COVID-19. The repertoires were released in a freely available public database meant as a resource for research on the immune response to SARS-CoV-2. Samples were obtained from the ongoing ImmuneRACE study (first 160 participants) and from some 1,300 subjects provided by 6 global collaborators. The sample metadata nearly always contained a de-identified subject ID, COVID-19 status, age in years and sex. Where available, HLA class I and class II types were taken from metadata supplied by the sample provider and were not determined by assay-based typing. The full study reports these points: How much clinical and demographic metadata was included differed by source and by participant, and the metadata was provided uncurated.

TCRbeta CDR3 regions were amplified from genomic DNA using the immunoSEQ Assay, a bias-controlled multiplex PCR. From the authors' description of their analysis: The number of nucleated cells in each sample was estimated from the amplification of reference gene primers within the assay. To quantify the absolute abundance of each unique TCRbeta CDR3 rearrangement, sequence reads were collapsed and filtered. For each sample, productive Simpson clonality was calculated as the square root of Simpson's diversity index over productive rearrangements. TCRdb stores this immuneACCESS table with in-frame sequences only. Part of the clones is absent; in the studies checked, under half of the shortfall reflects unresolved V genes, and no reason is known for the rest. V and J calls and clone size follow that table, whereas D and trimming were derived from the DNA. The sample yields about 300,000 clones; about 82% were counted once. The ten biggest clones cover 1.6% of the sample.

As concerns this clone: Its antigen has not been determined. Base qualities are missing; no much larger clone stands one base away.

Whole blood was collected in K2EDTA tubes by collaborating institutions according to the institutions' own protocols. Collaborator samples were shipped for TCRbeta analysis as frozen whole blood, isolated PBMCs, or DNA extracted from either sample type. The sequenced material came from peripheral blood. The sequence derives from a woman in her forties or fifties with acute or convalescent COVID-19.

The sequence in DNA is TGTGCCAGCAGCCCAAGGACTAGCGGGAGAGGTCAGTACTTC. This yields the protein CASSPRTSGRGQYF. This chain joins TRBV7-2 to TRBJ2-7, and 13 junction bases match TRBD2. CDR1 and CDR2 (SGHTA, FQGNSA) derive from the germline V gene. For this chain, trimming is 5 bases at the V end and 10 bases at the J end, and the number of junction bases without a gene match is 8. Counted from cysteine to phenylalanine, this CDR3 has 14 amino acids. The read is trimmed to its CDR3 DNA, 42 bases read in frame from base 1. The CDR3, completed at both ends by the reference TRBV7-2 and TRBJ2-7 genes, gives the full variable domain GAGVSQSPSNKVTEKGKDVELRCDPISGHTALYWYRQSLGQGLEFLIYFQGNSAPDKSGLPSDRFSAERTGGSVSTLTIQRTQQEDSAVYLCASSPRTSGRGQYFGPGTRLTVT.